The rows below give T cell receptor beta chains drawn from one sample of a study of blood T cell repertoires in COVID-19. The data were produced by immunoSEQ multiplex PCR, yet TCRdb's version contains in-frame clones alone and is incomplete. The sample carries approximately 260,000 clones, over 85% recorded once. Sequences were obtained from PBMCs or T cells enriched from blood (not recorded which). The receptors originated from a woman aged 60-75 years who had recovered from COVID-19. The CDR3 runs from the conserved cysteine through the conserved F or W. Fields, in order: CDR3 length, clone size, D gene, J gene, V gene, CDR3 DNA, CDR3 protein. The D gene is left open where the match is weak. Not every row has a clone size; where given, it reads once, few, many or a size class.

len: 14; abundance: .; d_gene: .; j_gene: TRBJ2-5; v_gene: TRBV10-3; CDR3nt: TGTGCCATCAGTTCCGTAAGGGGCCAAGAGACCCAGTACTTC; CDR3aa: CAISSVRGQETQYF
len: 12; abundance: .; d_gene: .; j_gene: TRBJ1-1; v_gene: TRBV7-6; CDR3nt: TGTGCCAGCAGCTTTCAGGAGGGTGAAGCTTTCTTT; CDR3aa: CASSFQEGEAFF
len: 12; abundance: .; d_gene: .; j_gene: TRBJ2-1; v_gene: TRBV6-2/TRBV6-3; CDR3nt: TGTGCCAGCAGTCCCCAAGGGGGGGCCCTGTTCTTC; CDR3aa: CASSPQGGALFF
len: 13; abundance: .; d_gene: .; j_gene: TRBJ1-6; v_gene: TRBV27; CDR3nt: TGTGCCACCGGGAGCTCCTATAATTCACCCCTCCACTTT; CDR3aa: CATGSSYNSPLHF
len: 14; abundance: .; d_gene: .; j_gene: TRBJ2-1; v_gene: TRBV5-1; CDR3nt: TGCGCCAGCTCAATAGGCGGGTCCTACAATGAGCAGTTCTTC; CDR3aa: CASSIGGSYNEQFF
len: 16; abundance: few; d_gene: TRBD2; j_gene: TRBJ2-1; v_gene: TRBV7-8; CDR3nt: TGTGCCAGCAGCCCGGAGGCTACTAGCGGCGGGAATGAGCAGTTCTTC; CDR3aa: CASSPEATSGGNEQFF
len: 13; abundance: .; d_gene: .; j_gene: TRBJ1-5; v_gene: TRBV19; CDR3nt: TGTGCCAGTAGCGAGCAGGTGAGTCAGCCCCAGCATTTT; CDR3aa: CASSEQVSQPQHF
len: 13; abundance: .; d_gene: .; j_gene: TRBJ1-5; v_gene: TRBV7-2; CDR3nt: TGTGCCAGCAGCACAGGCAGGGGTCAGCCCCAGCATTTT; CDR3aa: CASSTGRGQPQHF
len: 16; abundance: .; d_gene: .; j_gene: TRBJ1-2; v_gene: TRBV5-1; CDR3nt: TGCGCCAGCAGCGCACAGGGAACTCTAACTACTAATGGCTACACCTTC; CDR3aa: CASSAQGTLTTNGYTF
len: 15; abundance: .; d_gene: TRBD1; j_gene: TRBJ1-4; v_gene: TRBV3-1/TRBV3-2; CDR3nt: TGTGCCAGCAGCTTAACGACAGGGGCTAATGAAAAACTGTTTTTT; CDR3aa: CASSLTTGANEKLFF
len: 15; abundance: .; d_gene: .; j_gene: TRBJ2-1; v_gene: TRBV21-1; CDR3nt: TGTGCCAGCAGCCAACAGGGACCTTTACGAAATGAGCAGTTCTTC; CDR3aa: CASSQQGPLRNEQFF
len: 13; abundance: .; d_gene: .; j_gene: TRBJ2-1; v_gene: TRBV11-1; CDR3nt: TGTGCCAGCAGCGAAACAGGGCTGCAGGAGCAGTTCTTC; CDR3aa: CASSETGLQEQFF
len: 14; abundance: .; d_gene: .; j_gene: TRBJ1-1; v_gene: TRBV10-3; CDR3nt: TGTGCCATCAGTGAAATCGACAGTGTCTATGAAGCTTTCTTT; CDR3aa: CAISEIDSVYEAFF
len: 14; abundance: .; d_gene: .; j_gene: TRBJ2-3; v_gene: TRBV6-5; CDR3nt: TGTGCCAGCAGTTACCTAGGGGGCACAGATACGCAGTATTTT; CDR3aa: CASSYLGGTDTQYF
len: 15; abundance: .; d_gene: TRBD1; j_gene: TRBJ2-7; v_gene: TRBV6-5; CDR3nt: TGTGCCTCACACAGGGGTGACTTTCCGACCTACGAGCAGTACTTC; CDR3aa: CASHRGDFPTYEQYF
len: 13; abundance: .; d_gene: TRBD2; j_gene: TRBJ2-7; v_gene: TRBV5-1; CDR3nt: TGCGCCAGCGGGACTAGCGGGAGGTTTGAGCAGTACTTC; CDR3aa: CASGTSGRFEQYF
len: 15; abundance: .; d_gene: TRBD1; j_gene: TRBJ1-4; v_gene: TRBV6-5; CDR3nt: TGTGCCAGCACCACTAACAGGGGGCAGGGTGAAAAACTGTTTTTT; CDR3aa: CASTTNRGQGEKLFF
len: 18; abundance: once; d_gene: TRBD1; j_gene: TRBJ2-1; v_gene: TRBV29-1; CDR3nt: TGCAGCGTTGAATCACCGGGACAGGGTTTCAGCGCCGACAATGAGCAGTTCTTC; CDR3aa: CSVESPGQGFSADNEQFF
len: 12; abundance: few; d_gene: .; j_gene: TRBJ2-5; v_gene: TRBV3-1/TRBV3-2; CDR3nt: TGTGCCAGCACCCGGGAACAAGAGACCCAGTACTTC; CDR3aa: CASTREQETQYF
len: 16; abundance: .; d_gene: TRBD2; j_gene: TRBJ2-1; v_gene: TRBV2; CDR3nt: TGTGCCAGCAGTGAGGTCCTAGCGGGGGGGCCTCCTGAGCAGTTCTTC; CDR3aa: CASSEVLAGGPPEQFF
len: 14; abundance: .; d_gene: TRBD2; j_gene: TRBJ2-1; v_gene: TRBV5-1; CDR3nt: TGCGCCAGCACGGTAATGAGCGGGAACAATGAGCAGTTCTTC; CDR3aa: CASTVMSGNNEQFF
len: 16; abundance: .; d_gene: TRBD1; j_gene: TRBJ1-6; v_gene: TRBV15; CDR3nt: TGTGCCACCAGCAGAGCCGGGACAGGGCTAAATTCACCCCTCCACTTT; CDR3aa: CATSRAGTGLNSPLHF
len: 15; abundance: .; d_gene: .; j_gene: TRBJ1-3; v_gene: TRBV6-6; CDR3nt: TGTGCCAGCAGTTACTCTGGGGGAGGAGGAAACACCATATATTTT; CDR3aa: CASSYSGGGGNTIYF
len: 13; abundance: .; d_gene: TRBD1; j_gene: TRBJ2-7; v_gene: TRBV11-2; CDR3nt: TGTGCCCTCAGGACAGGGTCCCCCCATGAGCAGTACTTC; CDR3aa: CALRTGSPHEQYF
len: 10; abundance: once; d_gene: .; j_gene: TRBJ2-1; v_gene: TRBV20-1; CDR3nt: TGCAGTGCTAGTAGGGGTGAGCAGTTCTTC; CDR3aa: CSASRGEQFF
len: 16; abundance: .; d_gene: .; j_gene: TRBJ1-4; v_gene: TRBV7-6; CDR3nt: TGTGCCAGCAGCCCGGAGCCGGGAGCAACTAATGAAAAACTGTTTTTT; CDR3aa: CASSPEPGATNEKLFF
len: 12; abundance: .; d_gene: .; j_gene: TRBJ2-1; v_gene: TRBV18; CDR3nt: TGTGCCGCCGGGAGCTCCTACAATGAGCAGTTCTTC; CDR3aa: CAAGSSYNEQFF
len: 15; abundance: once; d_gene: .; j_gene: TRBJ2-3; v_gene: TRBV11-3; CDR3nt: TGTGCCAGCACCCGCTGGAGCGGCTTCACAGATACGCAGTATTTT; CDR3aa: CASTRWSGFTDTQYF
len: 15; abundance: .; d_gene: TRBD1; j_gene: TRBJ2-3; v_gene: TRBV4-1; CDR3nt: TGCGCCAGCAGCCGAAAGGACAGGGGTGGAGATACGCAGTATTTT; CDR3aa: CASSRKDRGGDTQYF
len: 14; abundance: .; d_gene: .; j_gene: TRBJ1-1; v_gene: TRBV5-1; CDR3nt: TGCGCCAGCAGAGAGACTGGCTCCCACACTGAAGCTTTCTTT; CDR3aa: CASRETGSHTEAFF
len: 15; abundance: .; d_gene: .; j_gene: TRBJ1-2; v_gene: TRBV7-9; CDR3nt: TGTGCCAGCAGCTTAGGCGGCTCAGGGAACTATGGCTACACCTTC; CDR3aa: CASSLGGSGNYGYTF
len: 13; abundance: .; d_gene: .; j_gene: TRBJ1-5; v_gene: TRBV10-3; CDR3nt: TGTGCCATCAGTGTGGCGGGCAATCAGCCCCAGCATTTT; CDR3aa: CAISVAGNQPQHF
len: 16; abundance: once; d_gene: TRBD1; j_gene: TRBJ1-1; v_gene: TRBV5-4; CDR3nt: TGTGCCAGCAGCTTTGCCGGGACAGGGAGGCCCACTGAAGCTTTCTTT; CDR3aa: CASSFAGTGRPTEAFF
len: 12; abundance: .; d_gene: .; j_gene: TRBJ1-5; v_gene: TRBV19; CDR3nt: TGTGCCAGTAGTATAGGAGCCCAGCCCCAGCATTTT; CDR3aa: CASSIGAQPQHF
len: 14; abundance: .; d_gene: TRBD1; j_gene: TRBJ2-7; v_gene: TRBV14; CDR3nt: TGTGCCAGCAGCCAATGGGACAGAAGAGGCGAGCAGTACTTC; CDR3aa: CASSQWDRRGEQYF
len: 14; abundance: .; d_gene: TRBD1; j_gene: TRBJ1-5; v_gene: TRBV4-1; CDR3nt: TGCGCCAGCAGCCAATTGACAGGGAATCAGCCCCAGCATTTT; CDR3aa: CASSQLTGNQPQHF
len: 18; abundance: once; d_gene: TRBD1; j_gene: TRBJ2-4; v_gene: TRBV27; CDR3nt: TGTGCCAGCAGTCGCTTAATAGGGACAGACCTCGGGAAAAACATTCAGTACTTC; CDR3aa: CASSRLIGTDLGKNIQYF
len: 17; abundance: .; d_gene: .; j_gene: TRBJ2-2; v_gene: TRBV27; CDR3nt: TGTGCCAGCAGTTTTTGGGGGCTAGCCGAGGGCACCGGGGAGCTGTTTTTT; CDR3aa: CASSFWGLAEGTGELFF
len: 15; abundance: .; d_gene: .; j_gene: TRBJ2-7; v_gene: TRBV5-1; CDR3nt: TGCGCCAGCAGCTTGGTAGCGGACACAACCTACGAGCAGTACTTC; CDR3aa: CASSLVADTTYEQYF
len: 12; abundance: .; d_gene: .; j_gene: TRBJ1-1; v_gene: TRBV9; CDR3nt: TGTGCCAGCAGCGAGGGGGACACTGAAGCTTTCTTT; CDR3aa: CASSEGDTEAFF
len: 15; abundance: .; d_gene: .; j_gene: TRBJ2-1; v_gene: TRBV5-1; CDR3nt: TGCGCCAGCAGCAACTCCGGGAACCCGGGCGATGAGCAGTTCTTC; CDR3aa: CASSNSGNPGDEQFF
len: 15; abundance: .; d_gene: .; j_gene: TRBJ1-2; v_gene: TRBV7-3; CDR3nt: TGTGCCAGCAGCCGAACGGGCGGGTACGAGACTGGCTACACCTTC; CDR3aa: CASSRTGGYETGYTF
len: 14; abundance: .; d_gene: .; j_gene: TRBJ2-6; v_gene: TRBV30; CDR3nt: TGTGCCTGGGCTAGCTGGTCTGGGGCCAACGTCCTGACTTTC; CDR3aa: CAWASWSGANVLTF
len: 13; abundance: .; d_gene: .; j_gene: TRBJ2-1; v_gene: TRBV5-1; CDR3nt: TGCGCCAGCAGGGGGAGAACCTACAATGAGCAGTTCTTC; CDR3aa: CASRGRTYNEQFF
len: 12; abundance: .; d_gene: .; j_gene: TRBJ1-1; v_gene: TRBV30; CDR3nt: TGTGCCTGGTCACACATGAACACTGAAGCTTTCTTT; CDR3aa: CAWSHMNTEAFF
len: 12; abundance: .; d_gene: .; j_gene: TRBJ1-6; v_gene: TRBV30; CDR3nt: TGTGCCTGGAGTAAGGGGATTTCACCCCTCCACTTT; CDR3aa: CAWSKGISPLHF
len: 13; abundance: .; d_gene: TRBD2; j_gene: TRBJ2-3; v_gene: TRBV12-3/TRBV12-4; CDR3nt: TGTGCCAGCAGTTTAGTCGGGGGGGATACGCAGTATTTT; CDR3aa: CASSLVGGDTQYF
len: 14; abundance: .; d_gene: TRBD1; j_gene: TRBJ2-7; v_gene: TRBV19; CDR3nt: TGTGCCAGTAGTATCGCCGGGACAGACTACGAGCAGTACTTC; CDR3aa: CASSIAGTDYEQYF
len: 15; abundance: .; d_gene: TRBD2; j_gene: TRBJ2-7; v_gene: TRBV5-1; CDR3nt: TGCGCCAGCAAGAGGGCAAACGGGAGGGCCTACGAGCAGTACTTC; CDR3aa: CASKRANGRAYEQYF
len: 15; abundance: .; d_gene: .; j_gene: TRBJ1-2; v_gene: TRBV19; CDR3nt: TGTGCCAGTAGGTGGGCCCCCAATTCAATATATGGCTACACCTTC; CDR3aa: CASRWAPNSIYGYTF
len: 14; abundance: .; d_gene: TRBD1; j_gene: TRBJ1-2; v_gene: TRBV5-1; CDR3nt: TGCGCCAGCAGCCCAGGACAGGGTAGGGAAGGCTACACCTTC; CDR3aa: CASSPGQGREGYTF
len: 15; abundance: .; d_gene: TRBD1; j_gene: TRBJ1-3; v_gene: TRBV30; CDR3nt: TGTGCCTGGAGGGAGACAGGGTTTTATGGAAACACCATATATTTT; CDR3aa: CAWRETGFYGNTIYF
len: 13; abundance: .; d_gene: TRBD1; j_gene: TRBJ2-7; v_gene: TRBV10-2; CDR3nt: TGCGCCAGCCGGAGACAGGGGGCTTATGAGCAGTACTTC; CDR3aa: CASRRQGAYEQYF